This record looks at one TCR beta chain sequence and its context. The antigen remains unidentified. The data are from a study of cytomegalovirus exposure and HLA in healthy donors. Study information: A later analysis reported the same platform for the roughly 120 validation repertoires and the roughly 650 first-cohort repertoires. Study results and limitations: Most TCR sequences were rare, but some public TCRs occurred in many donors. There were some 150 TCR beta chains listed as cytomegalovirus-associated.

Between the trimmed V and J ends, which lost 0 bases and 3 bases, there was a span of 12 bases. CDR3 length: 15 amino acids. CDR1 MGHRA and CDR2 YSYEKL come from the germline V gene. Donors came from a validation cohort of over 100 subjects, distinct from the first 666-subject cohort. Libraries were prepared by immunoSEQ multiplex PCR; TCRdb keeps only in-frame clonotypes and omits some of them. The repertoire holds under 200,000 clones, with 85% to 90% as singletons. Material: PBMCs. The V gene is TRBV4-1, the J gene TRBJ2-7; D is undetermined. This receptor was identified in a woman under 30 in good health and CMV-seropositive. For the CDR3, the DNA is TGCGCCAGCAGCCAAGAGGAGTCATCCATCTACGAGCAGTACTTC. Residues: CASSQEESSIYEQYF.